Presented here are 27 T cell receptor beta chains from one specimen sequenced in a study of T cell repertoires in cytomegalovirus infection. TCRdb re-called the reads through MiXCR, storing one row per CDR3 protein. The table includes around 180,000 distinct CDR3 sequences, roughly 27% detected once. Sequenced: PBMCs. The receptors derive from a human donor in good health (CMV status not recorded). Some clones in this sample may be carry-over from other donors' samples.

The chain employs TRBV19 and TRBJ1-5; 9 nucleotides agree with TRBD1. The CDR3 is made up of 15 amino acids. Looked up from germline, CDR1 is LNHDA and CDR2 is SQIVND (reference sequence). V shed 7 bases, J shed 4 bases, and the junction held 8 bases outside the gene matches. The CDR3, as DNA: TGTGCCAGTATCCCGGGACAGGGTCGAAATCAGCCCCAGCATTTT. Residues: CASIPGQGRNQPQHF.

This clonotype appeared many times. The chain carries TRBV27 and TRBJ1-1; D not certain. The CDR3 runs to 15 residues. Germline CDR1 is MNHEY and CDR2 is SMNVEV (reference sequence). Trimming left V 3 bases short and J 1 base short, with 12 bases between. DNA for the CDR3: TGTGCCAGCAGTTTTTTGCGAACGGCGAACACTGAAGCTTTCTTT. It yields the protein CASSFLRTANTEAFF.

This chain links TRBV4-1 with TRBJ1-1; 9 bases are shared with TRBD1. J lost 5 bases, V lost 4 bases, and 8 bases had no gene match. CDR3 length: 15 amino acids. Germline-derived CDR1 and CDR2 are MGHRA and YSYEKL. CDR3 nucleotides: TGCGCCAGCAGCCCGTTGGACAGGGGAGGGACTGAAGCTTTCTTT. Encoded protein: CASSPLDRGGTEAFF.

This clonotype appeared many times. V usage is TRBV7-2 and J usage is TRBJ1-1; D gene unclear. The CDR3 is 13 amino acids. The germline gives CDR1 SGHTA, CDR2 FQGNSA. V dropped 1 base and J dropped 11 bases, with 14 bases sitting between them. CDR3 DNA: TGTGCCAGCAGCTTAGAGGCCTCCCACCGGGCTTTCTTT. This codes for CASSLEASHRAFF.

The rearrangement links TRBV29-1 to TRBJ1-1; D may be TRBD1 (6 bases). CDR1 is SQVTM and CDR2 is ANQGSEA in the germline V gene. The CDR3 loop spans 13 amino acids. The germline V and J ends were trimmed by 7 bases and 8 bases, with 20 bases remaining between them. The CDR3 DNA sequence: TGCAGCGGGAGGGGGGCGGATACCTACGAAGCTTTCTTT. This encodes CSGRGADTYEAFF.

The V and J genes are TRBV20-1 and TRBJ2-3; 8 positions agree with TRBD2. The CDR3 length is 14 residues. The germline V gene encodes CDR1 DFQATT and CDR2 SNEGSKA (reference sequence). The junction had 6 bases not matched to a gene; V was cut back by 5 bases and J by 2 bases. This chain's CDR3 is CSAPREGPTDTQYF. The CDR3 nucleotides are TGCAGTGCTCCCCGGGAGGGTCCCACAGATACGCAGTATTTT.

To note about this clonotype: Its ends do not fully match the called genes, so a read error is possible. This rearrangement joins TRBV7-3 to TRBJ2-3; D remains unclear. The CDR3 covers 15 residues. CDR1 SGHTA and CDR2 FQGTGA come from the germline V gene. The DNA of the CDR3 is TGTCCCAGTAGCTTAACTCTACTACCGGGAGATACGCAGTATTTT. Translation: CPSSLTLLPGDTQYF.

This chain joins TRBV5-1 and TRBJ2-7; D unresolved. Germline CDR1 and CDR2: SGHRS and YFSETQ. The CDR3 sequence is 14 residues long. The ends were cut back, 0 bases at V and 0 bases at J, with 7 bases in the middle. CDR3 in DNA: TGCGCCAGCAGCTTGGGCAGCAACTCCTACGAGCAGTACTTC. This gives the protein CASSLGSNSYEQYF.

This clonotype was seen more than once but under ten times. The rearrangement links TRBV2 to TRBJ1-1; the D is unclear. The CDR3 loop spans 11 amino acids. Trimming removed 7 bases at V and 10 bases at J, with 13 bases between. Germline lookup yields CDR1 SNHLY and CDR2 FYNNEI. CDR3 protein: CASTIATLAFF. In nucleotides, the CDR3 is TGTGCCAGCACAATAGCGACATTAGCTTTCTTT. The full variable domain, with the rest looked up from reference TRBV2 and TRBJ1-1, is EPEVTQTPSHQVTQMGQEVILRCVPISNHLYFYWYRQILGQKVEFLVSFYNNEISEKSEIFDDQFSVERPDGSNFTLKIRSTKLEDSAMYFCASTIATLAFFGQGTRLTVV.

A few counts support this clonotype. V and J are TRBV18 and TRBJ2-3; D may be TRBD1 (6 bases). Germline CDR1 is KGHSH and CDR2 is LQKENI. The CDR3 runs 15 residues. The germline V and J ends were trimmed by 4 bases and 4 bases, with 15 bases remaining between them. CDR3 in amino acids: CASSRDQGRSDTQYF. Here the CDR3 DNA reads TGTGCCAGCTCACGTGATCAGGGGCGCTCAGATACGCAGTATTTT. The variable domain in full, with the rest retrieved from reference TRBV18 and TRBJ2-3, is NAGVMQNPRHLVRRRGQEARLRCSPMKGHSHVYWYRQLPEEGLKFMVYLQKENIIDESGMPKERFSAEFPKEGPSILRIQQVVRGDSAAYFCASSRDQGRSDTQYFGPGTRLTVL.

The sample holds a few counts of this clonotype. The J gene is TRBJ2-5, the V gene TRBV7-8; the D gene is possibly TRBD2 (7 bases). This CDR3 spans 15 amino acids. CDR1 is SGHVS and CDR2 is FQNEAQ in the germline V gene. V was shortened by 1 base and J by 4 bases, with 13 bases between the two germline ends. For the CDR3, the DNA is TGTGCCAGCAGCTTAGAGGCGGGGGCGAGAGAGACCCAGTACTTC. Its protein product is CASSLEAGARETQYF.

This clonotype was detected many times. The chain links TRBV7-2 to TRBJ2-1, with a tentative D call TRBD1 (6 bases). Trimming removed 5 bases at V and 4 bases at J, with 9 bases between. The CDR3 has 13 amino acids. Germline-derived CDR1 and CDR2 are SGHTA and FQGNSA. In DNA, the CDR3 is TGTGCCAGCAGCATAGACAGGTACAATGAGCAGTTCTTC. It codes for CASSIDRYNEQFF. Full variable domain (missing parts from reference TRBV7-2 and TRBJ2-1): GAGVSQSPSNKVTEKGKDVELRCDPISGHTALYWYRQSLGQGLEFLIYFQGNSAPDKSGLPSDRFSAERTGGSVSTLTIQRTQQEDSAVYLCASSIDRYNEQFFGPGTRLTVL.

This clonotype has only a few counts. DNA for the CDR3: TGTGCCAGCAGGGGGTACACTGAAGCTTTCTTT. Translated: CASRGYTEAFF. The chain uses TRBV6-5 and TRBJ1-1; no firm D call. This CDR3 spans 11 amino acids. CDR1 is MNHEY and CDR2 is SVGAGI in the germline V gene. V shed 6 bases and J shed 3 bases, with 5 bases lying between them.

This clonotype was seen only a few times. The rearrangement uses TRBV20-1 and TRBJ1-2; D is ambiguous. Germline V gene lookup returns CDR1 DFQATT and CDR2 SNEGSKA (reference sequence). The CDR3 runs to 13 residues. Trimming took off 0 bases at V and 0 bases at J, with 5 bases between the two ends. CDR3 amino acids: CSAREPANYGYTF. The DNA of the CDR3 is TGCAGTGCTAGAGAGCCAGCTAACTATGGCTACACCTTC.

The chain employs TRBV2 and TRBJ1-6; the D gene is possibly TRBD1 (5 bases). Germline V CDR1 and CDR2: SNHLY, FYNNEI. This CDR3 region has 14 residues. V dropped 8 bases and J dropped 5 bases, with 13 bases sitting between them. This CDR3 reads CASSHRSNNSPLHF. The CDR3 coding sequence is TGTGCCAGCTCTCACAGGTCGAATAATTCACCCCTCCACTTT.

This clonotype came up a few times. The chain combines TRBV20-1 with TRBJ2-1; a weak D match, TRBD2 (6 bases). Between the trimmed V and J ends, which lost 4 bases and 7 bases, there was a span of 17 bases. Germline V gene data show CDR1 as DFQATT and CDR2 as SNEGSKA (reference sequence). The CDR3 consists of 14 residues. The CDR3 region has the DNA TGCAGTGCTACCCCCAGCGGCCGGGGGAATGAGCAGTTCTTC. It specifies CSATPSGRGNEQFF.

In nucleotides, the CDR3 is TGTGCCAGCAGTCCCTTGGGGGTAGCCAAAAACATTCAGTACTTC. Its protein is CASSPLGVAKNIQYF. The gene calls are TRBV12-3 or TRBV12-4 and TRBJ2-4, with D perhaps TRBD1 or TRBD2 (5 bases each). Trimming took 5 bases from V and 0 from J, leaving 11 bases between them. The CDR3 runs to 15 residues.

This chain uses TRBV7-2 with TRBJ1-3; D gene ambiguous. Trimming shortened V by 1 base and J by 0 bases, and 10 bases separated the two germline ends. Germline CDR1 is SGHTA and CDR2 is FQGNSA. The CDR3 totals 16 residues. For the CDR3, the DNA is TGTGCCAGCAGCTTAGAACCAGGCGCCTCTGGAAACACCATATATTTT. Translation gives CASSLEPGASGNTIYF.

This clonotype was seen only a few times. This chain connects TRBV11-2 to TRBJ1-6, with TRBD1 identical over 8 bases. The CDR3 runs 14 residues. Trimming at V came to 5 bases and at J to 11 bases, leaving 8 bases not matched to a gene. The germline V gene encodes CDR1 SGHAT and CDR2 FQNNGV. CDR3 in amino acids: CASSPGTGGTPLHF. CDR3 in DNA: TGTGCCAGCAGCCCCGGGACAGGTGGGACACCCCTCCACTTT.

The rearrangement joins TRBV5-5 to TRBJ2-1; the match to TRBD2 covers 10 bases. Germline values: CDR1 SGHKS, CDR2 YYEKEE (reference sequence). The V and J ends lost 1 base and 5 bases, in that order; junction bases with no gene match: 6. This CDR3 spans 16 amino acids. The CDR3 protein is CASSLRAGGPNNEQFF. The DNA for the CDR3 is TGTGCCAGCAGCTTGCGAGCGGGGGGGCCAAACAATGAGCAGTTCTTC.

This clonotype has more than one count but fewer than ten. The chain recombines TRBV11-2 with TRBJ2-2; a possible D gene is TRBD1 (6 bases). Trimming pared 0 bases from V and 7 bases from J, leaving 12 bases between. This CDR3 has 15 residues. Looked up from germline, CDR1 is SGHAT and CDR2 is FQNNGV. In nucleotides, the CDR3 is TGTGCCAGCAGCTTAGATGCTGGGGGCCACGGGGAGCTGTTTTTT. Its translation is CASSLDAGGHGELFF.

The chain combines TRBV2 with TRBJ1-1; D unclear. The CDR3 spans 13 residues. With 8 bases removed from V and 6 bases from J, the gap between germline ends came to 16 bases. Germline-derived CDR1 and CDR2 are SNHLY and FYNNEI. CDR3 region: CASQGRDGAEAFF. As DNA, the CDR3 is TGTGCCAGCCAAGGGCGGGATGGGGCTGAAGCTTTCTTT.

In its sample, this clonotype was seen a few times. The chain uses TRBV20-1 and TRBJ1-1; 9 positions match TRBD1. Germline V lookup: CDR1 DFQATT, CDR2 SNEGSKA (reference sequence). The CDR3 length is 17 residues. V lost 6 bases and J lost 4; bases outside the gene matches: 18. CDR3 in amino acids: CSARSDRGSLRGTEAFF. CDR3 nucleotides: TGCAGTGCCCGATCTGACAGGGGGTCCCTGCGGGGCACTGAAGCTTTCTTT.

This chain connects TRBV4-2 to TRBJ1-4; perhaps TRBD1 as D (5 bases). The germline V gene has CDR1 LGHNA and CDR2 YNFKEQ. The CDR3 extends over 16 amino acids. V was pared by 4 bases and J by 6 bases, with 18 bases between. In DNA form, the CDR3 reads TGTGCCAGCAGCCCCCCAGGGACCCGGGGGGATGAAAAACTGTTTTTT. Translating it yields CASSPPGTRGDEKLFF.

In its sample, this clonotype was seen a few times. This sequence joins TRBV4-1 and TRBJ1-6, with D perhaps matching TRBD1 (5 bases). Germline V gene sequence: CDR1 MGHRA, CDR2 YSYEKL. The CDR3 loop spans 17 amino acids. V lost 0 bases, J lost 8 bases, and 17 bases lay in between. As DNA, the CDR3 is TGCGCCAGCAGCCAAGATTCAGCCGGGGGGGGAGATTCACCCCTCCACTTT. Encoded protein: CASSQDSAGGGDSPLHF.

CDR3 sequence: CSARRASGINEQFF. Written as DNA, the CDR3 is TGCAGTGCTAGAAGGGCTAGCGGAATCAATGAGCAGTTCTTC. This rearrangement joins TRBV20-1 to TRBJ2-1; 7 bases align to TRBD2. Per the germline V gene, CDR1 is DFQATT and CDR2 is SNEGSKA (reference sequence). V was clipped by 2 bases and J by 6 bases; unmatched bases: 7. The length of the CDR3 is 14 residues.

This chain uses TRBV6-8 with TRBJ2-1; the D gene could be TRBD1 or TRBD2 (6 bases each). The CDR3 consists of 16 residues. With 5 bases removed from V and 4 bases from J, the gap between germline ends came to 18 bases. Germline V CDR1 and CDR2: MNHGY, SAAAGT. CDR3 loop: CASSRGAEGKYNEQFF. DNA of the CDR3: TGTGCCAGCAGTAGGGGGGCCGAAGGGAAATACAATGAGCAGTTCTTC.